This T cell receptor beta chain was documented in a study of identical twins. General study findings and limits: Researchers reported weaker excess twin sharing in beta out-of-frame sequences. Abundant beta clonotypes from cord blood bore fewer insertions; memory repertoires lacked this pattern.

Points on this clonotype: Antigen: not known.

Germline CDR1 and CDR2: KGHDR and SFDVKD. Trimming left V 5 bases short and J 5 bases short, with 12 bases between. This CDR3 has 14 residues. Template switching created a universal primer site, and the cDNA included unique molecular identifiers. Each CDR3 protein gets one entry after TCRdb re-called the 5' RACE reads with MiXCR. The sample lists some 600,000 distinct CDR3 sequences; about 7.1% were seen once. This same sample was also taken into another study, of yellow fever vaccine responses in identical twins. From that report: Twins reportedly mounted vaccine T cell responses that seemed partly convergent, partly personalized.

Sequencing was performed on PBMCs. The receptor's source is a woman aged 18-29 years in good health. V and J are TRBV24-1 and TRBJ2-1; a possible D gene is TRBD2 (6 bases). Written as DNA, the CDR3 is TGTGCCACCAGTGGTGGGAGGACGAACAATGAGCAGTTCTTC. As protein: CATSGGRTNNEQFF.